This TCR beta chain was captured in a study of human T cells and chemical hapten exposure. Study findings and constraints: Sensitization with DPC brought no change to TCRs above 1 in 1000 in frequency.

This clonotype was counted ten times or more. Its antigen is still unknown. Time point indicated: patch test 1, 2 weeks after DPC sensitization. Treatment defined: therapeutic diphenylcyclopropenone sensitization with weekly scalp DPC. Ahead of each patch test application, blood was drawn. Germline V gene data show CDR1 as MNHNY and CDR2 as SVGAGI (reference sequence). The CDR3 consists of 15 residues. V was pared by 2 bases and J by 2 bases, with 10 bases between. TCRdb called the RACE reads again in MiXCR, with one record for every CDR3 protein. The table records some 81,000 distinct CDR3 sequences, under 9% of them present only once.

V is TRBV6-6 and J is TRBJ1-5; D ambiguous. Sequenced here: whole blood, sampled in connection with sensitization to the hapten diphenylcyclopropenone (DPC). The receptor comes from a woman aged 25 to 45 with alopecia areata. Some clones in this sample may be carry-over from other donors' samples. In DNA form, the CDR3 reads TGTGCCAGCAGTTACAGGGAGGAGGGCAATCAGCCCCAGCATTTT. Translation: CASSYREEGNQPQHF.